The present T cell receptor beta chain was sequenced within a study of CD8 T cells in ankylosing spondylitis. In its sample, this clonotype was seen many times. MiXCR, applied by TCRdb to the 5' RACE reads, yields one record per CDR3 protein. The data contain about 130,000 distinct CDR3 sequences, 6.5% to 9% of them seen just once; the ten biggest clones take up less than 15%. This CDR3 region has 15 residues. Germline CDR1 reads SGHRS; CDR2 reads YFSETQ. V lost 3 bases to trimming and J lost 0 bases, with 11 bases between them. The chain combines TRBV5-1 with TRBJ2-3; D possibly uses TRBD1 or TRBD2 (5 bases each). The clonotype originates from a male donor with ankylosing spondylitis or in good health (not recorded which). The sample taken for sequencing was blood, either unsorted or a sorted T cell fraction (not recorded which). CDR3 sequence reads: CASSSGTPSTDTQYF. CDR3 nucleotide sequence: TGCGCCAGCAGCTCCGGGACCCCTAGCACAGATACGCAGTATTTT.